This section outlines one TCR beta chain sequence together with its context. Its antigen is as yet unknown. Then a second PCR, running roughly 7 to 11 cycles, was carried out with a sample-barcoded 5' primer and a J-beta primer mix. TCRdb called the 5' RACE reads again in MiXCR, with one record for every CDR3 protein. The sample holds around 520,000 distinct CDR3 sequences, about 25% seen once. These data come from a study of blood T cells in healthy people across ages. Study-level results: Per million T cells, TCR beta diversity dropped roughly linearly as age increased. It was the long-lived donors that had more naive CD4+ cells and higher diversity than aged donors.

The CDR3 is 14 residues long. V was clipped by 0 bases and J by 1 base, with 5 bases between them. The germline V gene encodes CDR1 LNHNV and CDR2 YYDKDF (reference sequence). Another study also made use of these data, one on T cells of mothers and their children. That work contributes: A second PCR was performed with the M1S primer. This primer added sample barcodes and 2-4 random nucleotides. Across the analysis, no persistent microchimeric T cell clones were detected.

This clonotype originated in a boy aged 2 to 10 in good health. Sequencing was performed on blood. The chain links TRBV15 to TRBJ2-3; D is uncertain. The CDR3: CATSRERGTDTQYF. The CDR3 nucleotides read TGTGCCACCAGCAGAGAAAGGGGCACAGATACGCAGTATTTT.